This paragraph covers one TCR beta chain sequence. Its antigen is still unknown. This may arise from a read error, as a much more abundant clone is one base away. Together with thyroid ultrasound, orbital computed tomography, serum thyroxine and TRAb, clinical symptoms were used for diagnoses. The data were taken from a study of T cells in Graves' hyperthyroidism and ophthalmopathy. Amplification of TCR beta CDR3 regions was performed using RNA transcripts as template. HTBI primers drove first-round RT-PCR of the TCR CDR3. Each CDR3 protein gets one entry after TCRdb re-called the multiplex PCR reads with MiXCR. This table has 300,000 to 450,000 distinct CDR3 sequences, 15% appearing once. Overall study findings and caveats: Peripheral blood also featured most of the thyroid clonotypes expanded above 0.001.

The CDR3 contains 15 residues. Germline CDR1 reads MDHEN; CDR2 reads SYDVKM. The chain carries TRBV28 and TRBJ2-2; TRBD2 aligns across 9 bases. Sequenced: blood. The origin of this receptor is a young woman with Graves' hyperthyroidism. CDR3 sequence reads: CASNLAGAGTGELLF. For the CDR3, the DNA is TGTGCCAGCAATTTAGCGGGAGCTGGCACCGGGGAGCTGTTATTT.